One and the same sample provided the 8 T cell receptor beta chains below, sequenced in a study of Graves' ophthalmopathy and Graves' hyperthyroidism. TCR beta CDR3 regions were amplified from RNA transcripts. Scientists carried out first-round RT-PCR using HTBI primers and then a second-round multiplex PCR. One entry per CDR3 protein results from TCRdb running MiXCR on the multiplex PCR reads. Of 200,000 to 250,000 distinct CDR3 sequences listed, around a fifth are singletons. Sequencing input: peripheral blood. All receptors come from a woman aged 45 to 65 with Graves' ophthalmopathy.

The gene calls are TRBV11-2 and TRBJ2-7; 8 bases align to TRBD1. In germline, CDR1 is SGHAT, CDR2 FQNNGV. The length of the CDR3 is 16 residues. J lost 3 bases, V lost 5 bases, and 12 bases had no gene match. The CDR3 is CASSEAGTGIGYEQYF. DNA of the CDR3: TGTGCCAGCAGCGAAGCCGGGACAGGTATAGGCTACGAGCAGTACTTC.

The chain has TRBV2 and TRBJ1-1, with 9 bases that match TRBD1. V trimming: 10 bases; J trimming: 0 bases; junction bases outside the gene matches: 12. CDR1 is SNHLY and CDR2 is FYNNEI in the germline V gene. CDR3 size: 16 residues. The CDR3 nucleotides are TGTGCCATCAGGGAAACCGGGACAGGGATGAACACTGAAGCTTTCTTT. Amino acid sequence: CAIRETGTGMNTEAFF. Combining the CDR3 with reference TRBV2 and TRBJ1-1 gives the whole variable domain EPEVTQTPSHQVTQMGQEVILRCVPISNHLYFYWYRQILGQKVEFLVSFYNNEISEKSEIFDDQFSVERPDGSNFTLKIRSTKLEDSAMYFCAIRETGTGMNTEAFFGQGTRLTVV.

This rearrangement joins TRBV19 to TRBJ2-5; D not certain. Germline values: CDR1 LNHDA, CDR2 SQIVND (reference sequence). The V end was cut by 4 bases, the J end by 1 base, with 7 bases between. The CDR3 runs to 13 residues. DNA of the CDR3: TGTGCCAGTAGTACCTCTATCCAAGAGACCCAGTACTTC. Its translation is CASSTSIQETQYF. Full variable domain (rest looked up from reference TRBV19 and TRBJ2-5): DGGITQSPKYLFRKEGQNVTLSCEQNLNHDAMYWYRQDPGQGLRLIYYSQIVNDFQKGDIAEGYSVSREKKESFPLTVTSAQKNPTAFYLCASSTSIQETQYFGPGTRLLVL.

The sample holds a few counts of this clonotype. The chain couples TRBV7-9 to TRBJ1-1; tentatively, D is TRBD1 (6 bases). Trimming removed 8 bases from V and 7 bases from J, with 17 bases in between. The CDR3 sequence is 13 residues long. Germline CDR1 SEHNR, CDR2 FQNEAQ (reference sequence). CDR3 region: CASGRQVEGEAFF. DNA of the CDR3: TGTGCCAGCGGCCGACAGGTAGAAGGTGAAGCTTTCTTT.

This clonotype was picked up many times. The chain couples TRBV5-1 to TRBJ2-5; D may match TRBD1 or TRBD2 (5 bases each). Germline CDR1 is SGHRS and CDR2 is YFSETQ. With 4 bases removed from V and 3 bases from J, the gap between germline ends came to 13 bases. The CDR3 contains 14 residues. The DNA for the CDR3 is TGCGCCAGCAGCCCCCGGGACGGAGAAGAGACCCAGTACTTC. Translation gives CASSPRDGEETQYF.

This clonotype showed up many times. The chain links TRBV6-1 to TRBJ1-1; D remains unclear. Germline lookup yields CDR1 MNHNS and CDR2 SASEGT. The CDR3 runs 15 residues. Trimming left V 3 bases short and J 5 bases short, with 16 bases between. The CDR3 DNA follows: TGTGCCAGCAGTGATGCCGCGGGGAGCGGGACTGAAGCTTTCTTT. It translates to CASSDAAGSGTEAFF.

This clonotype was counted at least ten times. The chain links TRBV20-1 to TRBJ1-2; 9 bases fit TRBD1. This CDR3 region has 14 residues. Germline CDR1 DFQATT, CDR2 SNEGSKA (reference sequence). The ends lost 1 base at V and 5 bases at J; junction bases unmatched: 5. Here the CDR3 reads CSARGTGGLYGYTF. In DNA form, the CDR3 reads TGCAGTGCTAGAGGCACAGGGGGCTTGTATGGCTACACCTTC.

This clonotype was observed at least ten times. V and J are TRBV7-8 and TRBJ2-7; D is possibly TRBD1 or TRBD2 (5 bases each). CDR1 SGHVS and CDR2 FQNEAQ come from the germline V gene. V lost 0 bases, J lost 5 bases, and 17 bases lay in between. CDR3 length equals 16 residues. CDR3 DNA sequence: TGTGCCAGCAGCTTAGCGACGGGGACCCAAATGAACGAGCAGTACTTC. It specifies CASSLATGTQMNEQYF.